The subject of this entry is one T cell receptor (beta chain). Its antigen target is currently unknown. It has no much larger one-base neighbor in the sample; base qualities were not kept. The entry originates in a study of shared T cell receptors in the human thymus (dated by TCRdb to the early 2020s). Regarding the study in general: The study investigated the way shared, self-reactive T-cell receptor alpha chains are produced in the human thymus.

The trim is 3 bases for V and 2 bases for J, with a gap of 17 bases between the germline ends. Per the germline V gene, MGHDK is the CDR1 and SYGVNS is the CDR2. Counted from cysteine to phenylalanine, this CDR3 has 17 amino acids. Just CDR3 DNA is preserved here, 51 bases in frame from base 1. Libraries came from the immunoSEQ multiplex PCR assay. TCRdb's version of the immuneACCESS table is confined to in-frame rearrangements and falls short of the full clone set. An unresolved V gene accounts for under half of the shortfall where checked; the remainder is of unknown origin. Recorded for this sample are 500,000 to 550,000 clones; 75% to 80% of them occurred a single time. The ten largest clones take up 0.013% of the sample. These data are also associated with another study on human thymus T cells. That second publication adds: Donors were immunologically healthy infants undergoing open corrective cardiac surgery for congenital heart defects in Finland. Thymus tissue was collected as surgical resects that were removed during corrective cardiac surgery. Usage of V and J gene segments appeared to be biased in both the thymic and the peripheral blood repertoires. According to the related research, thymic TCR repertoires were highly overlapping among unrelated individuals. TCR alpha and beta repertoires from roughly eight infant thymus samples and a few related peripheral blood samples were characterized in the study. The infant donors were about 7 to 250 days old, and the cohort included five or six males and two females. Thymocytes were released mechanically from tissue and stored at -70 °C as pellets of about 9.5-32 million cells. A QIAsymphony instrument was used to extract genomic DNA from frozen cell pellets. Using the immunoSEQ multiplex PCR assay, the TCRB and TCRAD loci were amplified from a standardized quantity of quality-controlled genomic DNA. Amplicons spanned the V(D)J region at a length sufficient to cover the CDR3 and identify V and J genes. Amplicon sequencing was performed on an Illumina platform through the commercial immunoSEQ service. Corrections for primer bias and sequencing errors followed previously described methods, while TCRAD and TCRB definitions were based on the IMGT database. immunoSEQ Analyzer 3.0 and VDJTools were used for repertoire analysis, which covered basic statistics, V/J segment usage, diversity estimates, rarefaction and pairwise overlap. Diversity was estimated using the Chao1, ChaoE, Efron-Thisted, Shannon and inverse Simpson indices, and was also estimated on datasets down-sampled to the size of the smallest sample. Repertoire overlap was determined by strict matching of CDR3 nucleotide sequence, V gene and J gene, and Jaccard-based multidimensional scaling clustering was applied. On average, approximately 800,000 unique TCRB clonotypes were obtained from thymus samples, compared with 70,000 to 100,000 from blood samples.

The sequence came from a boy in the first two years of life with a congenital heart defect. Donor details come from another sample of the same person, matched by shared clones. Sequenced: thymocytes. The rearrangement combines TRBV25-1 with TRBJ1-5, with the D gene not clear enough to name. In nucleotides, the sequence is TGTGCCAGCAGTGACCCCCGGCGATTACGGGGCAATCAGCCCCAGCATTTT. It specifies CASSDPRRLRGNQPQHF.